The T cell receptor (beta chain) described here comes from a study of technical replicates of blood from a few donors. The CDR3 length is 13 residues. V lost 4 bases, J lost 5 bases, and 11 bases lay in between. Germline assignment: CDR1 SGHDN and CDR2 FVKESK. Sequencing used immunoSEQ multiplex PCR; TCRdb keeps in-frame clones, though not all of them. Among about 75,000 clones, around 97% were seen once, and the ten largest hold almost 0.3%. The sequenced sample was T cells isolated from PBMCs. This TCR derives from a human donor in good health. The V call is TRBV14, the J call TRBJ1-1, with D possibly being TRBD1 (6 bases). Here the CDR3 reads CASSLHRETEAFF. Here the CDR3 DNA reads TGTGCCAGCAGCCTCCACAGGGAAACTGAAGCTTTCTTT.